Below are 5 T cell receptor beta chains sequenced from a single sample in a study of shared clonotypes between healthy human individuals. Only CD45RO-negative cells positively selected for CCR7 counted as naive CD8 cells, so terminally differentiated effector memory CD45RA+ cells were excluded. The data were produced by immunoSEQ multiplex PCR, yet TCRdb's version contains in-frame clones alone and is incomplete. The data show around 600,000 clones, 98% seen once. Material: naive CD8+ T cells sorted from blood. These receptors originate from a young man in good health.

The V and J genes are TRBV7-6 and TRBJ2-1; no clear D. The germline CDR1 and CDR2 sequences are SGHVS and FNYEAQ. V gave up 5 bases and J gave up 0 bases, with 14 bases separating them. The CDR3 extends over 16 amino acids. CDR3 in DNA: TGTGCCAGCAGCCCCACTCGTGATAGCTCCTACAATGAGCAGTTCTTC. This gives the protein CASSPTRDSSYNEQFF.

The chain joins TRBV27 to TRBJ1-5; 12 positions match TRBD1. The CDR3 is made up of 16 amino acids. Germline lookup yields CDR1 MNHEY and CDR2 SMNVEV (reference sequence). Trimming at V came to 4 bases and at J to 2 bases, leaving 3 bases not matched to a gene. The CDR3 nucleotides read TGTGCCAGCAGTTCCTGGGACAGGGGGCGCAATCAGCCCCAGCATTTT. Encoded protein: CASSSWDRGRNQPQHF.

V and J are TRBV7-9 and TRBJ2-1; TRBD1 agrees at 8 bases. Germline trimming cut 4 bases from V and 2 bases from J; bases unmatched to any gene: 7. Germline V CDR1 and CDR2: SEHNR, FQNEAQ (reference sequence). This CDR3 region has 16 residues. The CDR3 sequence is CASSSRTGPPYNEQFF. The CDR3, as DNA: TGTGCCAGCAGCTCTCGGACAGGGCCGCCCTACAATGAGCAGTTCTTC.

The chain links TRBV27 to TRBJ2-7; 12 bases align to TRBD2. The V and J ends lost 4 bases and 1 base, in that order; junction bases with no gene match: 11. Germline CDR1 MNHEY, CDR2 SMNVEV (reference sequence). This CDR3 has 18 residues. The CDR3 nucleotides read TGTGCCAGCAGTTCCTCGAGACTAGCGGGAGCCCTTTCCTACGAGCAGTACTTC. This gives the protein CASSSSRLAGALSYEQYF.

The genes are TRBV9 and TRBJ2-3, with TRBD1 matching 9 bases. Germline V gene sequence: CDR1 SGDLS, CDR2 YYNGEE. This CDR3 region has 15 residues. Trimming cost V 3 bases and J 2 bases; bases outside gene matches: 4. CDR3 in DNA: TGTGCCAGCAGCGCCAGGACAGGGGCCACAGATACGCAGTATTTT. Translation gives CASSARTGATDTQYF.